This TCR beta chain was found in a study of blood T cells in healthy people across ages. As for the study in general: About one barcoded beta molecule per two T cells was captured by template switching.

Study conclusions and caveats: Unsorted PBMCs ruled out conclusive naive versus antigen-experienced comparison. Diversity figures based on one million T cells were deemed too low.

A few counts support this clonotype. The antigen remains undetermined. Per germline, CDR1 KGHDR and CDR2 SFDVKD. V lost 3 bases and J lost 2, with 13 bases in between. The CDR3 has 17 residues. A second PCR of 7 to 11 cycles used a sample-barcoded 5' primer and a J-beta primer mix. TCRdb reprocessed the 5' RACE reads with MiXCR, giving one entry per CDR3 protein. Among hundreds of thousands of distinct CDR3 sequences listed, roughly 44% were seen once. The sequence was obtained from a man in his sixties in good health. V and J are TRBV24-1 and TRBJ2-6; D perhaps matches TRBD1 (6 bases). The sequenced sample was blood. In DNA form, the CDR3 reads TGTGCCACCAGTGATAGGACGCAGGGGACTGGGGCCAACGTCCTGACTTTC. It is translated as CATSDRTQGTGANVLTF.